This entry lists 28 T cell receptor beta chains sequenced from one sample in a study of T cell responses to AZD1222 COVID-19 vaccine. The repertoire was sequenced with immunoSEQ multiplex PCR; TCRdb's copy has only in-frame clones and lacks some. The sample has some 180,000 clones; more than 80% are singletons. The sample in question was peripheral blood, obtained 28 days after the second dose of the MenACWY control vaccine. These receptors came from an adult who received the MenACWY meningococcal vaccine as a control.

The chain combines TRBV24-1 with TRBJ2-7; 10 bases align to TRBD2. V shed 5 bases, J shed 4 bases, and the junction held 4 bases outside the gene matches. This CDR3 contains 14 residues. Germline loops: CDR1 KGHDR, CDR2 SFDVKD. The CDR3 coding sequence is TGTGCCACCAGTGCTAGCGGGAGAGGATACGAGCAGTACTTC. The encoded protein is CATSASGRGYEQYF.

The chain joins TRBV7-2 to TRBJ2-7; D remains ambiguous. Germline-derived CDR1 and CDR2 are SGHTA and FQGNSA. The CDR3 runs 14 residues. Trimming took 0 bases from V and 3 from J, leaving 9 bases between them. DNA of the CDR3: TGTGCCAGCAGCTTAGCAGACAAGATCTACGAGCAGTACTTC. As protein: CASSLADKIYEQYF.

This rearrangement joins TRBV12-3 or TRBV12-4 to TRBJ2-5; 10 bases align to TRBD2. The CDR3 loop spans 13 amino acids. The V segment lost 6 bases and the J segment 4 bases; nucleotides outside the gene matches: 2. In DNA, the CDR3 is TGTGCCAGCAGCCTAGCGGGAGTAGAGACCCAGTACTTC. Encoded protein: CASSLAGVETQYF.

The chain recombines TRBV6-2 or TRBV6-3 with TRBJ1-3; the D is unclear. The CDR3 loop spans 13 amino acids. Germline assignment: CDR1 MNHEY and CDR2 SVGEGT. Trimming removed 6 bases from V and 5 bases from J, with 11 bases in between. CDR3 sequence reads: CASSQLSRNTIYF. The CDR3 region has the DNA TGTGCCAGCAGCCAGCTATCGCGAAACACCATATATTTT.

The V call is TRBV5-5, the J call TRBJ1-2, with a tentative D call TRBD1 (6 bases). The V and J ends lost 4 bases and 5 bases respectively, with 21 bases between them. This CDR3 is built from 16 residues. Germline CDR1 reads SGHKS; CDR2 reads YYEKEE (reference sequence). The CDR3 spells CASSLETGRLSYGYTF. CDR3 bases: TGTGCCAGCAGCCTAGAGACAGGCCGCTTGTCATATGGCTACACCTTC. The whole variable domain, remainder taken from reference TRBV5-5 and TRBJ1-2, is DAGVTQSPTHLIKTRGQQVTLRCSPISGHKSVSWYQQVLGQGPQFIFQYYEKEERGRGNFPDRFSARQFPNYSSELNVNALLLGDSALYLCASSLETGRLSYGYTFGSGTRLTVV.

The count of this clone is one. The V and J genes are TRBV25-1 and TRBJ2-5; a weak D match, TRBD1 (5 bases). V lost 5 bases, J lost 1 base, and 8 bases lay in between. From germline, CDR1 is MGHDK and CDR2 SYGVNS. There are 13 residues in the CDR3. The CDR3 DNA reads TGTGCCAGCAGTCGACAGCCCCAAGAGACCCAGTACTTC. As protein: CASSRQPQETQYF.

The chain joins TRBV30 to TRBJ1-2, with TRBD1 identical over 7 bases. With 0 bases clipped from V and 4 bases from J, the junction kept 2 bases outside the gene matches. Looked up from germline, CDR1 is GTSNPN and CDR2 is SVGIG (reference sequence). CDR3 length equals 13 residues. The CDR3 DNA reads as TGTGCCTGGAGTGTGGGACAGATCTATGGCTACACCTTC. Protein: CAWSVGQIYGYTF.

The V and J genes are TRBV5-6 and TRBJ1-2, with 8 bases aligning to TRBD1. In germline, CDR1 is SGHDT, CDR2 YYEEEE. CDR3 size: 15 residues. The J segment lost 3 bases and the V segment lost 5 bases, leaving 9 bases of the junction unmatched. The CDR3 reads CASSFLPTGDYGYTF. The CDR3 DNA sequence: TGTGCCAGCAGTTTCTTACCGACAGGGGACTATGGCTACACCTTC.

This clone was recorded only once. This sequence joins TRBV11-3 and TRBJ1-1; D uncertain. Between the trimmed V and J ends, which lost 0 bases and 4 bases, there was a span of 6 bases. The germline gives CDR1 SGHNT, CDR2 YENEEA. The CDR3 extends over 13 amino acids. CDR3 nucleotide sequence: TGTGCCAGCAGCTTAGAGGGGTCCACTGAAGCTTTCTTT. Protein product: CASSLEGSTEAFF.

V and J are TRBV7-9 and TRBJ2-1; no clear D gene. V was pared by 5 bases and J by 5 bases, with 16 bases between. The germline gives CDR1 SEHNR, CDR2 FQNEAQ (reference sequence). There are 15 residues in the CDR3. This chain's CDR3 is CASSTLRRPNNEQFF. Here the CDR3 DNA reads TGTGCCAGCAGCACCCTTAGGAGACCCAACAATGAGCAGTTCTTC.

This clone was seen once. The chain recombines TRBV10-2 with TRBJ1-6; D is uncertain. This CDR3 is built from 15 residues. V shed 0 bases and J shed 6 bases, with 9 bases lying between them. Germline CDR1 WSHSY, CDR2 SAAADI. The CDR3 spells CASSESEPINSPLHF. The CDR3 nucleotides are TGCGCCAGCAGTGAGTCGGAGCCGATTAATTCACCCCTCCACTTT.

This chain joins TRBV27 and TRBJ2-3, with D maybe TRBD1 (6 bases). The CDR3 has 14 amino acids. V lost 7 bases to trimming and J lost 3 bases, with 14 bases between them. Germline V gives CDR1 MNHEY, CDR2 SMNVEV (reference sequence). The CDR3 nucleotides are TGTGCCAGCACGCAGGACAGATCTACAGATACGCAGTATTTT. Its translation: CASTQDRSTDTQYF.

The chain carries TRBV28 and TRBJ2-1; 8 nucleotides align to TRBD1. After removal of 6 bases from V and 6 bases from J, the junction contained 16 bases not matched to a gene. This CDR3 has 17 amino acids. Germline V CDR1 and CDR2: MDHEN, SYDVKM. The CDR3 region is CASSTVWDRNLGNEQFF. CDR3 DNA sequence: TGTGCCAGCAGCACAGTCTGGGACAGGAACCTTGGCAATGAGCAGTTCTTC.

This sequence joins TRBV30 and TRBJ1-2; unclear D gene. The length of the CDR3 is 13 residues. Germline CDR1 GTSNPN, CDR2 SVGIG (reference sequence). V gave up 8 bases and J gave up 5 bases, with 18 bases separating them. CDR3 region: CASDRRTSYGYTF. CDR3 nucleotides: TGTGCCAGCGACCGAAGAACGAGTTATGGCTACACCTTC.

CDR3: CASSSSGQIYEQYF. In DNA form, the CDR3 reads TGTGCCAGCAGCTCATCGGGACAGATCTACGAGCAGTACTTC. This chain uses TRBV7-2 with TRBJ2-7; TRBD1 aligns across 7 bases. Germline trimming cut 4 bases from V and 3 bases from J; bases unmatched to any gene: 6. Germline lookup yields CDR1 SGHTA and CDR2 FQGNSA. The CDR3 length is 14 residues.

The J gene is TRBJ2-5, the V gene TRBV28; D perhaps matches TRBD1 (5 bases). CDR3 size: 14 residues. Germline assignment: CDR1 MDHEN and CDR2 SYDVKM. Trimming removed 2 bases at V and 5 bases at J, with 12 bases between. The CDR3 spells CASSLAGSWETQYF. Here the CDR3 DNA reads TGTGCCAGCAGTTTAGCAGGGTCCTGGGAGACCCAGTACTTC.

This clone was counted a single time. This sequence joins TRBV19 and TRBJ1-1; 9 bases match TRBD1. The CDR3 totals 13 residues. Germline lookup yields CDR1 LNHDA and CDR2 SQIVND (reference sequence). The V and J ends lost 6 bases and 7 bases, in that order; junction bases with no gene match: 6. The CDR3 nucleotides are TGTGCCAGTAGGGGACAGGGTGGTTTTGAAGCTTTCTTT. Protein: CASRGQGGFEAFF.

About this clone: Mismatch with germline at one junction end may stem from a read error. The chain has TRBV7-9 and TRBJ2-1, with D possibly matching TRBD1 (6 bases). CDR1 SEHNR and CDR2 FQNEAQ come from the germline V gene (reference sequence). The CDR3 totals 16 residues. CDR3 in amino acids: CASSSGQSNQNNERFF. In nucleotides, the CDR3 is TGTGCCAGCAGCTCCGGACAGTCAAATCAAAACAATGAGCGGTTCTTC.

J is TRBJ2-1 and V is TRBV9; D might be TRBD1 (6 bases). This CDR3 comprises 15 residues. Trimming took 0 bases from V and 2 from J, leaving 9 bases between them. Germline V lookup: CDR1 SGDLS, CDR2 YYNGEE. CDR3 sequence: CASSVVQGAYNEQFF. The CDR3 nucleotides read TGTGCCAGCAGCGTAGTACAGGGTGCCTACAATGAGCAGTTCTTC.

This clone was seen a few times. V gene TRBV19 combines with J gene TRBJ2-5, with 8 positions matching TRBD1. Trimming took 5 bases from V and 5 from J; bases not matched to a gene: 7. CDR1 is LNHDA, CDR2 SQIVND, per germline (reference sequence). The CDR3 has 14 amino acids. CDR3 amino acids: CASSADRGWETQYF. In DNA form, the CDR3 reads TGTGCCAGTAGTGCCGACAGGGGCTGGGAGACCCAGTACTTC. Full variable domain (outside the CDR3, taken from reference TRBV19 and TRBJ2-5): DGGITQSPKYLFRKEGQNVTLSCEQNLNHDAMYWYRQDPGQGLRLIYYSQIVNDFQKGDIAEGYSVSREKKESFPLTVTSAQKNPTAFYLCASSADRGWETQYFGPGTRLLVL.

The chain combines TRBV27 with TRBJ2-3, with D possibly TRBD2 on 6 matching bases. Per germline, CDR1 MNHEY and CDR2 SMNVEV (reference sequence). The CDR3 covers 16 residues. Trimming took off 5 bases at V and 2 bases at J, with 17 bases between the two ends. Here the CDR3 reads CASSPPEGWITDTQYF. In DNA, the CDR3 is TGTGCCAGCAGTCCCCCGGAGGGCTGGATCACAGATACGCAGTATTTT.

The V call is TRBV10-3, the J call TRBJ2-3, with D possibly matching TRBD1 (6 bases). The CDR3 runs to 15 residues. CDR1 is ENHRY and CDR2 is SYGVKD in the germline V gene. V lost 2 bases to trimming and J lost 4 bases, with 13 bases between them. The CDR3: CAISEARGIADTQYF. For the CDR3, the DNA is TGTGCCATCAGTGAGGCAAGGGGGATCGCAGATACGCAGTATTTT.

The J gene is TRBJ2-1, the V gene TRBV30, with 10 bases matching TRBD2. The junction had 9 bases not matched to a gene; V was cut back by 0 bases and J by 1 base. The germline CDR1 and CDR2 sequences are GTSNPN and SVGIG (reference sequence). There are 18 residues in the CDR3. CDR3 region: CAWSVVAGGQYSYNEQFF. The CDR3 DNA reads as TGTGCCTGGAGTGTCGTAGCGGGAGGCCAATATTCCTACAATGAGCAGTTCTTC.

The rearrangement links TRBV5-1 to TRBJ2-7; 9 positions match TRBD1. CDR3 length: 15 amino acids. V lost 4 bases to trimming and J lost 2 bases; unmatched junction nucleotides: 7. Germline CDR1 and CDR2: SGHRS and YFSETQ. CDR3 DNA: TGCGCCAGCAGCCCGCGGACAGGGGAACCCTACGAGCAGTACTTC. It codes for CASSPRTGEPYEQYF. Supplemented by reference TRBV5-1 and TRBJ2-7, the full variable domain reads KAGVTQTPRYLIKTRGQQVTLSCSPISGHRSVSWYQQTPGQGLQFLFEYFSETQRNKGNFPGRFSGRQFSNSRSEMNVSTLELGDSALYLCASSPRTGEPYEQYFGPGTRLTVT.

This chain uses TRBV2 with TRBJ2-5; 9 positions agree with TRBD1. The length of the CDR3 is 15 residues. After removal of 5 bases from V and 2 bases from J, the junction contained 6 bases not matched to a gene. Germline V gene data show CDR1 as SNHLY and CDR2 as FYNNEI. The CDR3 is CASSRTGDRQETQYF. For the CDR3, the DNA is TGTGCCAGCAGTCGGACAGGGGACAGACAAGAGACCCAGTACTTC.

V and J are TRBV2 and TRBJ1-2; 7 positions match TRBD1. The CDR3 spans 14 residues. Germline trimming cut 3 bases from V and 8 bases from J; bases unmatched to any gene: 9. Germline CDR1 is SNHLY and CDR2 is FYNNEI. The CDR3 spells CASSDLRGVGGYTF. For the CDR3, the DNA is TGTGCCAGCAGTGACCTCAGGGGGGTGGGCGGCTACACCTTC.

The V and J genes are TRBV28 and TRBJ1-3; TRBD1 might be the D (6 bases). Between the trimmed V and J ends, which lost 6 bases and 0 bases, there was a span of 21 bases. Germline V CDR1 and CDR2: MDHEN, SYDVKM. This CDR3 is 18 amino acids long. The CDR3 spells CASRGTRQEGNSGNTIYF. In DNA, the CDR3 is TGTGCCAGCAGAGGAACCCGACAGGAAGGCAACTCTGGAAACACCATATATTTT.

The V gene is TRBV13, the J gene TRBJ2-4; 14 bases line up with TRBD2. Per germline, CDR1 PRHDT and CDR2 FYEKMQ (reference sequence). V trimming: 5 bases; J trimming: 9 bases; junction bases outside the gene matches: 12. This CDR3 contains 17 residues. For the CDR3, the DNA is TGTGCCAGCAGCGCCCGATCCGGGACTAGCGGGAGAGGCATTCAGTACTTC. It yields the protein CASSARSGTSGRGIQYF.